The 25 T cell receptor beta chains reported below all come from one sample, sequenced in a study of neurological immune-mediated disorders. TCRdb fed the 5' RACE reads into MiXCR, producing one record per CDR3 protein. The sample holds fewer than 60,000 distinct CDR3 sequences, less than 4% seen once. The sequenced sample was PBMCs. The receptors come from a man aged 60 to 75 with multiple sclerosis.

The table lists this clonotype with many counts. The V call is TRBV7-2, the J call TRBJ2-7, with D tentatively TRBD2 (5 bases). This CDR3 region has 15 residues. Germline CDR1 reads SGHTA; CDR2 reads FQGNSA. V was cut by 3 bases and J by 2 bases, with 14 bases left in between. CDR3 nucleotides: TGTGCCAGCAGCTTCTTAGCGCAAGCAACCTACGAGCAGTACTTC. Amino acid sequence: CASSFLAQATYEQYF.

This clonotype was counted many times. This chain uses TRBV29-1 with TRBJ2-3, with D possibly TRBD2 on 6 matching bases. V dropped 5 bases and J dropped 1 base, with 13 bases sitting between them. Per the germline V gene, CDR1 is SQVTM and CDR2 is ANQGSEA. The CDR3 is 14 amino acids. The CDR3 coding sequence is TGCAGCGTTTCGGCCCCGGGGGGCACAGATACGCAGTATTTT. Its translation is CSVSAPGGTDTQYF.

This clonotype appeared many times. This chain connects TRBV5-1 to TRBJ1-1; TRBD1 aligns across 7 bases. The trim removed 0 bases at V and 6 bases at J, leaving 2 bases unmatched. The V gene's germline CDR1 is SGHRS and CDR2 YFSETQ. The CDR3 is 13 residues long. CDR3 sequence: CASSLGDSPEAFF. In DNA form, the CDR3 reads TGCGCCAGCAGCTTGGGGGACAGCCCTGAAGCTTTCTTT.

This clonotype was detected many times. This rearrangement joins TRBV28 to TRBJ2-5; TRBD1 matches 8 bases. Germline values: CDR1 MDHEN, CDR2 SYDVKM. CDR3 length: 15 residues. V lost 7 bases, J lost 5 bases, and 12 bases stayed unmatched. In DNA, the CDR3 is TGTGCCAGCAAACCCCCTGGACAGGGCGGGGAGACCCAGTACTTC. Encoded protein: CASKPPGQGGETQYF.

This clonotype has ten or more counts. The rearrangement links TRBV20-1 to TRBJ2-7, with a weak D call TRBD1 (5 bases). CDR1 and CDR2 from the germline V gene are DFQATT and SNEGSKA (reference sequence). This CDR3 region has 13 residues. V lost 8 bases to trimming and J lost 1 base, with 15 bases between them. The CDR3 DNA follows: TGCAGTCACCGATCAGGGTTTTCCTACGAGCAGTACTTC. Protein: CSHRSGFSYEQYF.

This clonotype was counted ten times or more. The V call is TRBV20-1, the J call TRBJ2-5, with D maybe TRBD1 (5 bases). V was shortened by 6 bases and J by 8 bases, with 19 bases between the two germline ends. Germline-derived CDR1 and CDR2 are DFQATT and SNEGSKA (reference sequence). CDR3 length: 13 residues. The CDR3 here is CSALPVAQGTQYF. CDR3 nucleotide sequence: TGCAGTGCCCTCCCAGTGGCCCAGGGAACCCAGTACTTC.

This clonotype has ten or more counts. This chain joins TRBV7-9 and TRBJ2-1; D is possibly TRBD1 or TRBD2 (5 bases each). Trimming left V 5 bases short and J 0 bases short, with 14 bases between. Germline V gene lookup returns CDR1 SEHNR and CDR2 FQNEAQ (reference sequence). This CDR3 comprises 16 residues. The CDR3 region is CASSPVEGSSYNEQFF. DNA for the CDR3: TGTGCCAGCAGCCCCGTTGAGGGGAGCTCCTACAATGAGCAGTTCTTC. The whole variable domain, remainder taken from reference TRBV7-9 and TRBJ2-1, is DTGVSQNPRHKITKRGQNVTFRCDPISEHNRLYWYRQTLGQGPEFLTYFQNEAQLEKSRLLSDRFSAERPKGSFSTLEIQRTEQGDSAMYLCASSPVEGSSYNEQFFGPGTRLTVL.

The gene calls are TRBV20-1 and TRBJ2-3, with a tentative D call TRBD2 (6 bases). Germline CDR1 DFQATT, CDR2 SNEGSKA (reference sequence). Trimming took 2 bases from V and 2 from J, leaving 8 bases between them. The CDR3 sequence is 13 residues long. The CDR3 protein is CSARRGYTDTQYF. DNA of the CDR3: TGCAGTGCTAGACGGGGGTACACAGATACGCAGTATTTT.

The rearrangement joins TRBV7-8 to TRBJ2-1, with a tentative D call TRBD2 (5 bases). V was shortened by 1 base and J by 9 bases, with 16 bases between the two germline ends. Per the germline V gene, CDR1 is SGHVS and CDR2 is FQNEAQ. The CDR3 contains 15 residues. CDR3 protein: CASSLGRREIGEQFF. CDR3 nucleotide sequence: TGTGCCAGCAGCTTAGGGCGAAGGGAGATCGGTGAGCAGTTCTTC.

The chain joins TRBV20-1 to TRBJ2-7; D is ambiguous. Trimming took 3 bases from V and 2 from J, leaving 8 bases between them. Germline V gives CDR1 DFQATT, CDR2 SNEGSKA (reference sequence). The CDR3 has 12 amino acids. As DNA, the CDR3 is TGCAGTGCTAGGTTCCTAACCTACGAGCAGTACTTC. It encodes CSARFLTYEQYF.

Ten or more counts support this clonotype. J is TRBJ2-1 and V is TRBV20-1, with D possibly TRBD1 on 6 matching bases. This CDR3 comprises 16 residues. Germline V gene lookup returns CDR1 DFQATT and CDR2 SNEGSKA (reference sequence). V gave up 0 bases and J gave up 0 bases, with 12 bases separating them. In DNA form, the CDR3 reads TGCAGTGCTAGAGATCATAACAGGGTCTCCTACAATGAGCAGTTCTTC. This sequence encodes CSARDHNRVSYNEQFF.

This clonotype was counted ten times or more. The chain employs TRBV2 and TRBJ2-3; 8 nucleotides match TRBD2. V lost 9 bases to trimming and J lost 5 bases; unmatched junction nucleotides: 16. Germline-derived CDR1 and CDR2 are SNHLY and FYNNEI. This CDR3 has 16 residues. CDR3 sequence: CARQGRGGLVQDTQYF. The CDR3 DNA reads TGTGCCAGACAGGGCCGGGGGGGCCTCGTCCAAGATACGCAGTATTTT.

This clonotype was counted at least ten times. V is TRBV20-1 and J is TRBJ1-1, with D uncertain. Between the trimmed V and J ends, which lost 1 base and 7 bases, there was a span of 10 bases. The length of the CDR3 is 12 residues. The germline V gene encodes CDR1 DFQATT and CDR2 SNEGSKA (reference sequence). The CDR3 region has the DNA TGCAGTGCTAGAGGCCTAGGTGGTGAAGCTTTCTTT. This gives the protein CSARGLGGEAFF.

This clonotype was detected ten times or more. V and J are TRBV7-2 and TRBJ1-1; no definite D call. Between the trimmed V and J ends, which lost 8 bases and 0 bases, there was a span of 16 bases. CDR3 length: 15 amino acids. Germline V lookup: CDR1 SGHTA, CDR2 FQGNSA. The CDR3 sequence is CASGYYADLNTEAFF. For the CDR3, the DNA is TGTGCCAGCGGCTATTATGCAGACCTGAACACTGAAGCTTTCTTT.

This clonotype was seen a few times. The junction departs from the called germline gene at one end, perhaps through a read error. The V gene is TRBV27, the J gene TRBJ1-6, with D perhaps TRBD1 (5 bases). The CDR3 is 16 residues long. Germline V CDR1 and CDR2: MNHEY, SMNVEV (reference sequence). CDR3 sequence: CASSFSRDRRNSTLNF. The DNA for the CDR3 is TGTGCCAGCAGTTTCTCCCGGGACCGTAGAAATTCAACCCTCAACTTT.

The CDR3 coding sequence is TGTGCCAGCAGCTTAACTACAGGGGATTCACCCCTCCACTTT. Its protein product is CASSLTTGDSPLHF. This chain uses TRBV7-9 with TRBJ1-6; TRBD1 matches at 7 bases. Germline CDR1 and CDR2: SEHNR and FQNEAQ (reference sequence). The CDR3 runs to 14 residues. V dropped 2 bases and J dropped 8; count of bases not matched to a gene: 3.

The chain carries TRBV5-1 and TRBJ1-1, with 7 nucleotides matching TRBD1. CDR3 length equals 15 residues. V lost 4 bases to trimming and J lost 0 bases; unmatched junction nucleotides: 6. Germline-derived CDR1 and CDR2 are SGHRS and YFSETQ. This CDR3 is CASSARQGLNTEAFF. DNA of the CDR3: TGCGCCAGCAGCGCCCGACAGGGTTTGAACACTGAAGCTTTCTTT.

The chain links TRBV20-1 to TRBJ2-3; tentatively, D is TRBD1 (6 bases). Trimming left V 4 bases short and J 3 bases short, with 11 bases between. CDR1 is DFQATT, CDR2 SNEGSKA, per germline (reference sequence). The CDR3 is 13 amino acids. CDR3 protein: CSAILGATDTQYF. DNA for the CDR3: TGCAGTGCTATATTGGGGGCGACAGATACGCAGTATTTT.

Concerning this clonotype: A read error may explain this, as a much larger clone is one base away. This rearrangement joins TRBV12-3 or TRBV12-4 to TRBJ1-2; D ambiguous. Trimming pared 5 bases from V and 6 bases from J, leaving 16 bases between. The CDR3 spans 14 residues. The CDR3 sequence: CASSNTAGRNGYTF. CDR3 coding DNA: TGTGCCAGCAGTAACACGGCGGGCAGGAATGGCTACACCTTC.

There are many counts of this clonotype. The genes are TRBV29-1 and TRBJ1-1, with D unresolved. This CDR3 is 12 amino acids long. V lost 4 bases, J lost 5 bases, and 11 bases lay in between. Germline CDR1 is SQVTM and CDR2 is ANQGSEA. CDR3 bases: TGCAGCGTTGTAGGCACCCGAACTGAAGCTTTCTTT. The encoded protein is CSVVGTRTEAFF.

This clonotype showed up just a few times. The chain uses TRBV4-2 and TRBJ1-5, with 8 bases lining up with TRBD1. V was clipped by 3 bases and J by 7 bases; unmatched bases: 5. There are 14 residues in the CDR3. The germline V gene has CDR1 LGHNA and CDR2 YNFKEQ. The CDR3 here is CASSHSQGVQPQHF. CDR3 DNA sequence: TGTGCCAGCAGCCACTCACAGGGGGTGCAGCCCCAGCATTTT.

This clonotype was detected ten times or more. V gene TRBV20-1 combines with J gene TRBJ1-1, with a tentative D call TRBD1 (5 bases). The CDR3 length is 16 residues. In germline, CDR1 is DFQATT, CDR2 SNEGSKA (reference sequence). Trimming stripped 0 bases from V and 3 bases from J, with 17 bases between. CDR3 loop: CSARDLRGVKDTEAFF. In nucleotides, the CDR3 is TGCAGTGCTAGAGATCTCCGGGGGGTCAAGGACACTGAAGCTTTCTTT.

The table lists this clonotype with many counts. The rearrangement links TRBV6-6 to TRBJ1-2, with D perhaps TRBD1 (6 bases). V dropped 4 bases and J dropped 6 bases, with 24 bases sitting between them. CDR3 length equals 17 residues. Per germline, CDR1 MNHNY and CDR2 SVGAGI (reference sequence). The CDR3 DNA follows: TGTGCCAGCAGTTCCCGCAGGAGGGGGAGGGGAGTGGATGGCTACACCTTC. It translates to CASSSRRRGRGVDGYTF.

This clonotype showed up many times. V is TRBV5-5 and J is TRBJ1-1, with D tentatively TRBD1 (6 bases). This CDR3 region has 13 residues. V gave up 5 bases and J gave up 4 bases, with 12 bases separating them. The germline CDR1 and CDR2 sequences are SGHKS and YYEKEE (reference sequence). CDR3 amino acids: CASRSGQFTEAFF. The CDR3 nucleotides are TGTGCCAGCAGATCCGGACAGTTCACTGAAGCTTTCTTT.

This clonotype was counted many times. The chain carries TRBV20-1 and TRBJ2-7; D ambiguous. The CDR3 runs to 14 residues. Germline V gives CDR1 DFQATT, CDR2 SNEGSKA (reference sequence). V dropped 0 bases and J dropped 6 bases, with 15 bases sitting between them. The CDR3 reads CSARDVRRSPEQYF. The CDR3 nucleotides are TGCAGTGCTAGAGACGTAAGGAGATCGCCCGAGCAGTACTTC.